Following are 30 T cell receptor beta chains from one sample sequenced in a study of blood T cell repertoires in COVID-19. The data were produced by immunoSEQ multiplex PCR, yet TCRdb's version contains in-frame clones alone and is incomplete. The sample carries approximately 130,000 clones, around 87% recorded once. The sample taken for sequencing was peripheral blood. The origin of the receptors is a woman aged 45-65 years who had recovered from COVID-19.

The J gene is TRBJ2-5, the V gene TRBV5-5; no reliable D call. The CDR3 runs to 14 residues. With 2 bases removed from V and 5 bases from J, the gap between germline ends came to 13 bases. Germline assignment: CDR1 SGHKS and CDR2 YYEKEE (reference sequence). The CDR3 loop reads CASSFDTARETQYF. CDR3 coding DNA: TGTGCCAGCAGCTTTGACACCGCCCGGGAGACCCAGTACTTC.

The genes are TRBV6-6 and TRBJ1-6, with TRBD1 matching over 9 bases. Germline loops: CDR1 MNHNY, CDR2 SVGAGI (reference sequence). The CDR3 loop spans 14 amino acids. V shed 5 bases and J 13 bases; nucleotides not matched to a gene: 9. CDR3 sequence: CASSPGQGVGPLHF. CDR3 in DNA: TGTGCCAGCAGTCCGGGACAGGGCGTAGGGCCCCTCCACTTT.

This clone was observed a few times. The rearrangement links TRBV2 to TRBJ2-1, with 7 bases fitting TRBD2. J lost 10 bases, V lost 10 bases, and 10 bases had no gene match. This CDR3 comprises 12 residues. The germline CDR1 and CDR2 sequences are SNHLY and FYNNEI. This CDR3 reads CATGRWEGEQFF. The CDR3 bases are TGTGCCACTGGAAGATGGGAGGGGGAGCAGTTCTTC.

This chain uses TRBV9 with TRBJ1-1, with a tentative D call TRBD1 (5 bases). The CDR3 has 14 residues. Looked up from germline, CDR1 is SGDLS and CDR2 is YYNGEE. Trimming took 2 bases from V and 1 from J, leaving 9 bases between them. CDR3 coding DNA: TGTGCCAGCAGCGTCCAGGGCTCGAACACTGAAGCTTTCTTT. It yields the protein CASSVQGSNTEAFF.

The V call is TRBV6-2 or TRBV6-3, the J call TRBJ1-2; no clear D. The germline gives CDR1 MNHEY, CDR2 SVGEGT. The ends were cut back, 3 bases at V and 3 bases at J, with 8 bases in the middle. The CDR3 contains 13 residues. CDR3 sequence (DNA): TGTGCCAGCAGTTATGCGGGGTACTATGGCTACACCTTC. Its translation: CASSYAGYYGYTF.

The V gene is TRBV6-5, the J gene TRBJ2-7; 7 nucleotides line up with TRBD2. This CDR3 has 13 residues. The trim removed 7 bases at V and 3 bases at J, leaving 6 bases unmatched. Germline lookup yields CDR1 MNHEY and CDR2 SVGAGI. CDR3 loop: CASTGSGGYEQYF. As DNA, the CDR3 is TGTGCCAGCACTGGGTCGGGGGGCTACGAGCAGTACTTC.

This chain connects TRBV7-3 to TRBJ1-1, with D possibly TRBD1 on 5 matching bases. V shed 5 bases and J shed 1 base, with 11 bases lying between them. Germline V lookup: CDR1 SGHTA, CDR2 FQGTGA. This CDR3 has 14 amino acids. Written as DNA, the CDR3 is TGTGCCAGCAGCCCAGGGTTTGGGAACACTGAAGCTTTCTTT. Residues: CASSPGFGNTEAFF.

CDR3 residues: CASSQDLQNYGYTF. CDR3 nucleotide sequence: TGCGCCAGCAGCCAAGATCTCCAGAACTATGGCTACACCTTC. This chain uses TRBV4-1 with TRBJ1-2, with unresolved D. Germline CDR1 MGHRA, CDR2 YSYEKL. This CDR3 spans 14 amino acids. V was shortened by 0 bases and J by 2 bases, with 7 bases between the two germline ends.

This clone was seen more than once but under ten times. The chain is built from TRBV7-7 and TRBJ2-1; weak D call: TRBD2 (6 bases). The V end lost 1 base, the J end lost 4 bases, and 11 bases lay between the germline ends. The germline gives CDR1 SSHAT, CDR2 FNYEAQ (reference sequence). The CDR3 covers 15 residues. CDR3 protein: CASSLDGGTYNEQFF. DNA for the CDR3: TGTGCCAGCAGCTTAGACGGGGGTACTTACAATGAGCAGTTCTTC.

This chain uses TRBV5-4 with TRBJ1-2; TRBD1 matches 10 bases. V trimming: 1 base; J trimming: 2 bases; junction bases outside the gene matches: 8. Germline loops: CDR1 SGHNT, CDR2 YYREEE (reference sequence). The CDR3 totals 17 residues. CDR3 in amino acids: CASSLWGQGSSNYGYTF. The CDR3 bases are TGTGCCAGCAGCTTGTGGGGACAGGGGAGCTCCAACTATGGCTACACCTTC. Full variable domain (outside the CDR3, taken from reference TRBV5-4 and TRBJ1-2): ETGVTQSPTHLIKTRGQQVTLRCSSQSGHNTVSWYQQALGQGPQFIFQYYREEENGRGNFPPRFSGLQFPNYSSELNVNALELDDSALYLCASSLWGQGSSNYGYTFGSGTRLTVV.

This chain connects TRBV5-1 to TRBJ2-5; 7 positions agree with TRBD2. V lost 0 bases and J lost 10; bases outside the gene matches: 6. Germline-derived CDR1 and CDR2 are SGHRS and YFSETQ. This CDR3 comprises 13 residues. The CDR3 DNA reads TGCGCCAGCAGCTTGGAGCAGGCGGGAGTCCAGTACTTC. It codes for CASSLEQAGVQYF.

This clone was recorded only once. This chain joins TRBV5-4 and TRBJ2-2; 7 bases line up with TRBD1. Germline V gene lookup returns CDR1 SGHNT and CDR2 YYREEE (reference sequence). The V gene end was trimmed by 2 bases and the J gene end by 6 bases; junction bases not matched to a gene: 7. The CDR3 runs 15 residues. CDR3 bases: TGTGCCAGCAGCTTACAGGGGCGGCTATCCGGGGAGCTGTTTTTT. Its translation: CASSLQGRLSGELFF. The entire variable domain, with the rest obtained from reference TRBV5-4 and TRBJ2-2, is as follows: ETGVTQSPTHLIKTRGQQVTLRCSSQSGHNTVSWYQQALGQGPQFIFQYYREEENGRGNFPPRFSGLQFPNYSSELNVNALELDDSALYLCASSLQGRLSGELFFGEGSRLTVL.

The genes are TRBV4-2 and TRBJ2-5; TRBD1 might be the D (5 bases). Trimming stripped 2 bases from V and 2 bases from J, with 6 bases between. The CDR3 sequence is 13 residues long. From germline, CDR1 is LGHNA and CDR2 YNFKEQ. The chain's CDR3 is CASSQRQQETQYF. The DNA for the CDR3 is TGTGCCAGCAGCCAAAGACAGCAAGAGACCCAGTACTTC.

The chain has TRBV6-5 and TRBJ2-1, with 8 nucleotides matching TRBD2. V gave up 6 bases and J gave up 9 bases; unmatched junction bases: 13. This CDR3 is built from 15 residues. Germline lookup yields CDR1 MNHEY and CDR2 SVGAGI. The CDR3 DNA follows: TGTGCCAGCAGCCCCGGGGGGGTCAGGGTGGGTGAGCAGTTCTTC. Amino acids: CASSPGGVRVGEQFF.

The V gene is TRBV7-8, the J gene TRBJ2-1, with 11 bases lining up with TRBD2. V gave up 5 bases and J gave up 15 bases; unmatched junction bases: 12. Germline V gives CDR1 SGHVS, CDR2 FQNEAQ. The length of the CDR3 is 14 residues. CDR3 protein: CASSVSGRVPRPFF. The CDR3 coding sequence is TGTGCCAGCAGCGTTAGCGGGAGGGTCCCGAGACCGTTCTTC.

This chain uses TRBV4-2 with TRBJ2-7; a weak D match, TRBD1 (6 bases). V was shortened by 0 bases and J by 5 bases, with 17 bases between the two germline ends. The CDR3 runs 16 residues. Germline V gene sequence: CDR1 LGHNA, CDR2 YNFKEQ. CDR3 bases: TGTGCCAGCAGCCAAGATTTCGGGACACGTCATGACGAGCAGTACTTC. Residues: CASSQDFGTRHDEQYF.

The rearrangement joins TRBV24-1 to TRBJ1-1; D is possibly TRBD1 (6 bases). This CDR3 has 13 amino acids. The germline V gene has CDR1 KGHDR and CDR2 SFDVKD. Trimming removed 8 bases from V and 6 bases from J, with 15 bases in between. CDR3: CATKGAGAPEAFF. The CDR3 region has the DNA TGTGCCACCAAAGGCGCAGGGGCGCCTGAAGCTTTCTTT.

This chain connects TRBV14 to TRBJ1-2; 8 bases are a match to TRBD1. CDR1 and CDR2 (germline): SGHDN, FVKESK. The V segment lost 5 bases and the J segment 4 bases; nucleotides outside the gene matches: 3. The CDR3 is 13 amino acids. CDR3 region: CASSGGQAYGYTF. The CDR3 DNA reads as TGTGCCAGCAGCGGGGGACAGGCCTATGGCTACACCTTC.

The V call is TRBV5-1, the J call TRBJ1-2; unclear D gene. CDR3 length: 14 amino acids. Germline assignment: CDR1 SGHRS and CDR2 YFSETQ. V lost 0 bases to trimming and J lost 4 bases, with 10 bases between them. The CDR3 region is CASSLEGGSYGYTF. For the CDR3, the DNA is TGCGCCAGCAGCTTGGAGGGTGGGAGCTATGGCTACACCTTC.

The rearrangement joins TRBV2 to TRBJ1-6; 9 bases are shared with TRBD1. The germline V gene encodes CDR1 SNHLY and CDR2 FYNNEI. This CDR3 is built from 14 residues. Trimming took 6 bases from V and 8 from J; bases not matched to a gene: 5. CDR3 DNA sequence: TGTGCCAGCAGACCGGGACAGGGACATTCACCCCTCCACTTT. Its translation is CASRPGQGHSPLHF.

This clone was seen more than once but under ten times. The chain uses TRBV2 and TRBJ2-3; maybe TRBD2 (5 bases). The ends were cut back, 4 bases at V and 6 bases at J, with 17 bases in the middle. Germline assignment: CDR1 SNHLY and CDR2 FYNNEI. The CDR3 is 15 residues long. CDR3 amino acids: CASSVDHARGDTQYF. CDR3 DNA sequence: TGTGCCAGCAGTGTGGACCACGCCCGCGGGGATACGCAGTATTTT.

The chain combines TRBV15 with TRBJ2-5; perhaps TRBD2 as D (6 bases). The V and J ends lost 0 bases and 4 bases respectively, with 12 bases between them. CDR1 LNHNV and CDR2 YYDKDF come from the germline V gene (reference sequence). This CDR3 has 15 residues. The CDR3 sequence: CATSRDRGTRETQYF. In DNA, the CDR3 is TGTGCCACCAGCAGAGATCGGGGGACCCGAGAGACCCAGTACTTC.

The V gene is TRBV4-2, the J gene TRBJ1-2, with D possibly TRBD1 on 5 matching bases. The CDR3 has 16 amino acids. Looked up from germline, CDR1 is LGHNA and CDR2 is YNFKEQ. V was clipped by 0 bases and J by 5 bases, with 16 bases between them. For the CDR3, the DNA is TGTGCCAGCAGCCAAGATCTTCGCGGAGGGGAGTATGGCTACACCTTC. Its protein product is CASSQDLRGGEYGYTF.

In this sample, this clone turned up once. The chain has TRBV6-5 and TRBJ1-2, with 7 positions matching TRBD1. The germline V gene has CDR1 MNHEY and CDR2 SVGAGI. This CDR3 contains 15 residues. The junction had 7 bases not matched to a gene; V was cut back by 2 bases and J by 4 bases. CDR3 in amino acids: CASSYAAGGPYGYTF. DNA for the CDR3: TGTGCCAGCAGTTACGCGGCAGGGGGACCCTATGGCTACACCTTC.

The gene calls are TRBV24-1 and TRBJ2-7; TRBD1 matches 8 bases. V lost 6 bases and J lost 4; bases outside the gene matches: 13. The germline gives CDR1 KGHDR, CDR2 SFDVKD. This CDR3 contains 16 residues. CDR3 region: CATSSRSGQVGYEQYF. The CDR3 DNA sequence: TGTGCCACCAGTAGCCGCTCGGGACAGGTGGGGTACGAGCAGTACTTC.

The chain recombines TRBV9 with TRBJ1-3; D is perhaps TRBD1 (5 bases). Germline assignment: CDR1 SGDLS and CDR2 YYNGEE. Trimming cost V 1 base and J 1 base, with 9 bases left between them. CDR3 length equals 15 residues. CDR3 sequence reads: CASSVTQGSGNTIYF. The CDR3 nucleotides are TGTGCCAGCAGCGTAACCCAGGGATCTGGAAACACCATATATTTT.

The chain couples TRBV2 to TRBJ1-1, with TRBD1 matching 8 bases. Unmatched junction bases numbered 4, after V lost 6 bases and J lost 1 base. Germline CDR1 SNHLY, CDR2 FYNNEI. CDR3 length: 14 amino acids. The CDR3 sequence is CASSGQGPNTEAFF. The CDR3 nucleotides are TGTGCCAGCAGCGGACAGGGACCGAACACTGAAGCTTTCTTT.

This clone has just one count. For the CDR3, the DNA is TGTGCCAGTAGTATAGGAGCAGGGCGGTATGGCTACACCTTC. It yields the protein CASSIGAGRYGYTF. The V and J genes are TRBV19 and TRBJ1-2; D might be TRBD1 (5 bases). CDR3 length equals 14 residues. Germline loops: CDR1 LNHDA, CDR2 SQIVND (reference sequence). V was pared by 1 base and J by 5 bases, with 11 bases between.

The chain recombines TRBV29-1 with TRBJ2-3; 9 bases are shared with TRBD1. Unmatched junction bases numbered 3, after V lost 7 bases and J lost 4 bases. There are 12 residues in the CDR3. Germline values: CDR1 SQVTM, CDR2 ANQGSEA. The CDR3 protein is CSGRTGADTQYF. Here the CDR3 DNA reads TGCAGCGGACGGACAGGGGCAGATACGCAGTATTTT.

The chain carries TRBV6-5 and TRBJ1-2, with D uncertain. Germline assignment: CDR1 MNHEY and CDR2 SVGAGI. This CDR3 is 13 amino acids long. V was shortened by 5 bases and J by 4 bases, with 11 bases between the two germline ends. The CDR3 sequence: CASSRLGSYGYTF. In DNA, the CDR3 is TGTGCCAGCAGTCGACTAGGGAGCTATGGCTACACCTTC.